The 21 T cell receptor beta chains in this list originate from one sample, sequenced in a study of T-cell reconstitution after alpha-beta-depleted transplantation in children. The TCRbeta library incorporated unique molecular identifiers. Via MiXCR, TCRdb re-called the PCR reads, giving one row per CDR3 protein. In the table there are about 110,000 distinct CDR3 sequences, 23% of which are singletons. Sequencing used PBMCs, mostly from graft donor cells, obtained 180 days after TCRalphabeta/CD19-depleted stem cell transplant. All receptors come from a male patient under 10 years old who had a stem cell transplant for chronic granulomatous disease, so the T cells may come from the graft donor.

V gene TRBV20-1 combines with J gene TRBJ2-7; 9 nucleotides match TRBD1. The CDR3 has 12 amino acids. The germline gives CDR1 DFQATT, CDR2 SNEGSKA (reference sequence). With V trimmed by 6 bases and J by 3 bases, 3 bases remained unmatched. The chain's CDR3 is CSAQGQGYEQYF. CDR3 sequence (DNA): TGCAGTGCCCAGGGACAGGGCTACGAGCAGTACTTC.

This clonotype was seen more than once but under ten times. The rearrangement joins TRBV9 to TRBJ1-1, with D hard to call. This CDR3 has 12 residues. The germline V gene encodes CDR1 SGDLS and CDR2 YYNGEE. V was shortened by 3 bases and J by 4 bases, with 7 bases between the two germline ends. The CDR3 DNA follows: TGTGCCAGCAGCGGGGTGGGCACTGAAGCTTTCTTT. This translates into CASSGVGTEAFF.

The rearrangement links TRBV7-9 to TRBJ1-5; 9 bases match TRBD1. In germline, CDR1 is SEHNR, CDR2 FQNEAQ (reference sequence). The V and J ends lost 7 bases and 0 bases, in that order; junction bases with no gene match: 7. The CDR3 spans 16 residues. CDR3 sequence: CASIDGTGPSNQPQHF. CDR3 bases: TGTGCCAGCATCGACGGGACAGGGCCTAGCAATCAGCCCCAGCATTTT.

The rearrangement links TRBV20-1 to TRBJ2-6; a possible D gene is TRBD2 (7 bases). The CDR3 extends over 16 amino acids. The germline gives CDR1 DFQATT, CDR2 SNEGSKA (reference sequence). V lost 5 bases and J lost 8, with 22 bases in between. The CDR3 protein is CSAVGGEGEGPNVLTF. DNA for the CDR3: TGCAGTGCTGTCGGGGGCGAGGGGGAGGGCCCCAACGTCCTGACTTTC.

This clonotype was seen repeatedly, ten times or more. The chain has TRBV20-1 and TRBJ2-6, with 8 bases identical to TRBD1. Germline-derived CDR1 and CDR2 are DFQATT and SNEGSKA (reference sequence). The CDR3 sequence is 14 residues long. After removal of 3 bases from V and 7 bases from J, the junction contained 5 bases not matched to a gene. As DNA, the CDR3 is TGCAGTGCTAGGGACAGGGATGAAGCCAACGTCCTGACTTTC. It specifies CSARDRDEANVLTF.

This chain links TRBV20-1 with TRBJ2-2; no clear D. Germline CDR1 DFQATT, CDR2 SNEGSKA (reference sequence). This CDR3 is built from 16 residues. The V gene lost 0 bases and the J gene lost 3 bases, with 14 bases spanning the gap. CDR3 nucleotide sequence: TGCAGTGCTAGAGACACACAAGTTTACCACACCGGGGAGCTGTTTTTT. It specifies CSARDTQVYHTGELFF.

The chain recombines TRBV7-6 with TRBJ2-7, with 7 bases fitting TRBD1. Germline V gene lookup returns CDR1 SGHVS and CDR2 FNYEAQ. The CDR3 runs 19 residues. With 0 bases clipped from V and 6 bases from J, the junction kept 20 bases outside the gene matches. CDR3: CASSLAVQRQGVFLLEQYF. CDR3 sequence (DNA): TGTGCCAGCAGCTTAGCGGTACAACGACAGGGCGTTTTTTTACTCGAGCAGTACTTC.

The J gene is TRBJ2-7, the V gene TRBV5-1; TRBD2 agrees at 8 bases. J lost 9 bases, V lost 3 bases, and 8 bases had no gene match. Germline V lookup: CDR1 SGHRS, CDR2 YFSETQ. The CDR3 runs 13 residues. The CDR3 DNA reads TGCGCCAGCAGCTCACCCCGGGAGGGGGGGCAGTACTTC. This encodes CASSSPREGGQYF.

This clonotype was observed a handful of times. In DNA, the CDR3 is TGCAGCGTCATAGAGGCGGGCTACTACAATGAGCAGTTCTTC. Translated: CSVIEAGYYNEQFF. The rearrangement links TRBV29-1 to TRBJ2-1, with D perhaps TRBD2 (5 bases). V dropped 6 bases and J dropped 3 bases, with 15 bases sitting between them. Germline-derived CDR1 and CDR2 are SQVTM and ANQGSEA. The CDR3 runs to 14 residues.

This clonotype was counted ten times or more. This chain uses TRBV20-1 with TRBJ1-6; TRBD1 might be the D (6 bases). V lost 1 base, J lost 6 bases, and 16 bases lay in between. Germline values: CDR1 DFQATT, CDR2 SNEGSKA (reference sequence). The CDR3 runs to 16 residues. As DNA, the CDR3 is TGCAGTGCTAGAGCAGCAGGGGCGGTATCTAATTCACCCCTCCACTTT. Translated, it gives CSARAAGAVSNSPLHF.

V gene TRBV20-1 combines with J gene TRBJ1-3, with a possible D match to TRBD1 (5 bases). This CDR3 has 14 amino acids. Trimming left V 0 bases short and J 8 bases short, with 14 bases between. Germline V CDR1 and CDR2: DFQATT, SNEGSKA (reference sequence). CDR3 in amino acids: CSARDGNRLHTIYF. DNA for the CDR3: TGCAGTGCTAGAGATGGGAACAGGCTGCACACCATATATTTT.

This clonotype was observed many times. The J gene is TRBJ2-2, the V gene TRBV18; D remains unclear. CDR3 size: 15 residues. V was cut by 3 bases and J by 0 bases, with 8 bases left in between. CDR1 and CDR2 from the germline V gene are KGHSH and LQKENI. The CDR3 DNA sequence: TGTGCCAGCTCACCTGATCCGCCGAACACCGGGGAGCTGTTTTTT. This codes for CASSPDPPNTGELFF.

The V call is TRBV9, the J call TRBJ2-1; TRBD2 matches at 7 bases. Looked up from germline, CDR1 is SGDLS and CDR2 is YYNGEE. This CDR3 contains 14 residues. With 0 bases clipped from V and 6 bases from J, the junction kept 3 bases outside the gene matches. CDR3 loop: CASSVGGRSNEQFF. CDR3 DNA sequence: TGTGCCAGCAGCGTAGGCGGGAGAAGCAATGAGCAGTTCTTC.

This clonotype was counted between two and nine times. This sequence joins TRBV12-3 or TRBV12-4 and TRBJ2-5; D uncertain. Trimming left V 7 bases short and J 7 bases short, with 16 bases between. The CDR3 is made up of 13 amino acids. CDR3 coding DNA: TGTGCCAGCACCCAAGGTCGCGCCGGGACCCAGTACTTC. Its protein product is CASTQGRAGTQYF.

The chain employs TRBV6-5 and TRBJ2-3, with D possibly TRBD2 on 6 matching bases. Germline lookup yields CDR1 MNHEY and CDR2 SVGAGI. CDR3 length equals 17 residues. Deletions cut 0 bases from V and 0 bases from J, with 13 bases between. The CDR3 nucleotides read TGTGCCAGCAGTTACTCCCGACGAGCGGGTAGCACAGATACGCAGTATTTT. Translating it yields CASSYSRRAGSTDTQYF.

This clonotype was found many times. The chain couples TRBV29-1 to TRBJ1-1, with 12 positions matching TRBD1. The CDR3 covers 13 residues. The J segment lost 4 bases and the V segment lost 5 bases, leaving 2 bases of the junction unmatched. Germline V lookup: CDR1 SQVTM, CDR2 ANQGSEA. The CDR3: CSVLGQGATEAFF. CDR3 in DNA: TGCAGCGTTCTGGGACAGGGGGCCACTGAAGCTTTCTTT.

The rearrangement uses TRBV7-2 and TRBJ2-7; 7 positions match TRBD2. This CDR3 contains 15 residues. CDR1 is SGHTA, CDR2 FQGNSA, per germline. With 6 bases clipped from V and 2 bases from J, the junction kept 10 bases outside the gene matches. The CDR3 is CASSYRLASTYEQYF. CDR3 DNA sequence: TGTGCCAGCAGTTATCGACTAGCCTCCACCTACGAGCAGTACTTC.

V usage is TRBV10-3 and J usage is TRBJ2-7; the D call may be TRBD1 or TRBD2 (5 bases each). Per the germline V gene, CDR1 is ENHRY and CDR2 is SYGVKD. The CDR3 extends over 14 amino acids. V dropped 6 bases and J dropped 1 base, with 13 bases sitting between them. CDR3 residues: CAISRPGPSYEQYF. The CDR3 bases are TGTGCCATCAGCCGCCCGGGACCTTCCTACGAGCAGTACTTC.

This clonotype appeared a few times. The gene calls are TRBV27 and TRBJ2-1, with 12 bases aligning to TRBD2. The V segment lost 7 bases and the J segment 2 bases; nucleotides outside the gene matches: 9. The CDR3 length is 17 residues. CDR1 is MNHEY, CDR2 SMNVEV, per germline (reference sequence). CDR3 protein: CASTQFRLAGAYNEQFF. The CDR3 nucleotides read TGTGCCAGCACCCAGTTCCGACTAGCGGGAGCCTACAATGAGCAGTTCTTC.

This clonotype occurred a few times. The chain links TRBV12-3 or TRBV12-4 to TRBJ2-2; D may match TRBD1 or TRBD2 (6 bases each). This CDR3 contains 16 residues. V was clipped by 10 bases and J by 1 base, with 19 bases between them. CDR3 nucleotides: TGTGCCATCCGGAGGGGGGCGGGAATGAACACCGGGGAGCTGTTTTTT. Translated, it gives CAIRRGAGMNTGELFF.

The chain is built from TRBV20-1 and TRBJ2-1; 12 nucleotides line up with TRBD1. J lost 7 bases, V lost 3 bases, and 7 bases had no gene match. The germline V gene has CDR1 DFQATT and CDR2 SNEGSKA (reference sequence). The CDR3 length is 15 residues. As DNA, the CDR3 is TGCAGTGCTAGGGGGACAGGGGGCTTACTGAATGAGCAGTTCTTC. It yields the protein CSARGTGGLLNEQFF.